This entry features one T cell receptor (beta chain) sequence. Its specificity is unknown. The CDR3 covers 16 residues. Germline V CDR1 and CDR2: SGHTA, FQGNSA. The ends lost 5 bases at V and 2 bases at J; junction bases unmatched: 8. The sample comes from a study of T cells and copy number aberrations in small-cell lung cancer. Produced via immunoSEQ multiplex PCR; TCRdb's table is partial and in-frame only. The sample shows roughly 1,500 clones, around four fifths of them seen only once. All donors had upfront surgery without preoperative chemotherapy, radiotherapy or any immunotherapy. Every patient either smoked or had heavy second-hand smoke exposure. Normal lung samples lay at least 2 cm from the tumor margin. Study-wide results and limits: Compared with adjacent lung tissue, tumors had lower T-cell richness and clonality and non-significantly lower density.

The sample comprised normal tissue next to the tumor. The clonotype originates from a man aged 60 to 69 with small cell lung cancer. The chain links TRBV7-2 to TRBJ2-2; 7 bases align to TRBD2. CDR3 sequence: CASSPLGTTNTGELFF. The CDR3 bases are TGTGCCAGCAGCCCCTTAGGGACTACCAACACCGGGGAGCTGTTTTTT.